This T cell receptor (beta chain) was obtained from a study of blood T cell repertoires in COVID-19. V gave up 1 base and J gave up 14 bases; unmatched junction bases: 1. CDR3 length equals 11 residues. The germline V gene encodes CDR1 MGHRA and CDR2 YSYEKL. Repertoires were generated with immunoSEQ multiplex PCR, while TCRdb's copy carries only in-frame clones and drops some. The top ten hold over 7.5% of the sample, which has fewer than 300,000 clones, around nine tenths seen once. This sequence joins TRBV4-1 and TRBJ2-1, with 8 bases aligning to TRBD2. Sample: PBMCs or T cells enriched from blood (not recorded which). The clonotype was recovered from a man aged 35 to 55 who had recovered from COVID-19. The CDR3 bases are TGCGCCAGCAGCCAAGGGACTAGCAAGTTCTTC. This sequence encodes CASSQGTSKFF.